Each of the 22 T cell receptor beta chains below was sequenced from the same sample in a study of cytomegalovirus exposure and HLA in healthy donors. The method was immunoSEQ multiplex PCR; TCRdb's version includes in-frame clones alone and lacks a portion of them. This table holds some 130,000 clones, roughly 89% found once. Sequenced: PBMCs. The receptors stem from a woman between 18 and 30 years old in good health and CMV-seronegative.

The chain is built from TRBV2 and TRBJ2-5; 7 bases fit TRBD2. Looked up from germline, CDR1 is SNHLY and CDR2 is FYNNEI. The V gene end was trimmed by 2 bases and the J gene end by 5 bases; junction bases not matched to a gene: 5. The CDR3 runs to 14 residues. DNA for the CDR3: TGTGCCAGCAGTGAATACGGGGGAGGGGAGACCCAGTACTTC. This encodes CASSEYGGGETQYF.

Here the CDR3 DNA reads TGCGCCAGCAGCTTGGGTTCAGTTACCTACGAGCAGTACTTC. The encoded protein is CASSLGSVTYEQYF. This chain links TRBV5-1 with TRBJ2-7; no clear D. V lost 0 bases, J lost 2 bases, and 9 bases lay in between. Germline CDR1 SGHRS, CDR2 YFSETQ. The CDR3 loop spans 14 amino acids.

This clone was recorded only once. The chain combines TRBV2 with TRBJ2-4, with a tentative D call TRBD2 (5 bases). This CDR3 contains 13 residues. Germline V lookup: CDR1 SNHLY, CDR2 FYNNEI. V was clipped by 5 bases and J by 8 bases, with 13 bases between them. The CDR3 DNA sequence: TGTGCCAGCAGTCTTGGACTGGGTGACATTCAGTACTTC. This encodes CASSLGLGDIQYF.

The rearrangement joins TRBV5-8 to TRBJ1-2, with 7 bases that match TRBD1. V lost 2 bases to trimming and J lost 8 bases; unmatched junction nucleotides: 6. Germline lookup yields CDR1 SGHTS and CDR2 YDEGEE. The CDR3 covers 13 residues. CDR3 residues: CASSFDRDGGYTF. DNA of the CDR3: TGTGCCAGCAGCTTTGACAGGGACGGAGGCTACACCTTC.

CDR3 nucleotide sequence: TGTGCCAGCAGTGAAAAGAGAGGGACATATGGAGAAAAACTGTTTTTT. Translating it yields CASSEKRGTYGEKLFF. The V call is TRBV6-1, the J call TRBJ1-4; D might be TRBD1 (6 bases). Deletions cut 2 bases from V and 8 bases from J, with 18 bases between. This CDR3 is 16 amino acids long. The germline CDR1 and CDR2 sequences are MNHNS and SASEGT.

V gene TRBV29-1 combines with J gene TRBJ1-5; 7 nucleotides agree with TRBD1. Germline lookup yields CDR1 SQVTM and CDR2 ANQGSEA. The CDR3 loop spans 14 amino acids. The CDR3 DNA sequence: TGCATTGTCGGGGGACAGTTTAGCAATCAGCCCCAGCATTTT. Translated, it gives CIVGGQFSNQPQHF.

This clone has a single count. The chain employs TRBV5-1 and TRBJ2-3; 7 positions match TRBD2. Per the germline V gene, CDR1 is SGHRS and CDR2 is YFSETQ. Trimming removed 0 bases from V and 2 bases from J; junction bases left unmatched: 6. This CDR3 is built from 16 residues. The CDR3 sequence: CASSLALRGSTDTQYF. In DNA, the CDR3 is TGCGCCAGCAGCTTGGCGTTGCGGGGGTCCACAGATACGCAGTATTTT. The full variable domain, rest sourced from reference TRBV5-1 and TRBJ2-3, is KAGVTQTPRYLIKTRGQQVTLSCSPISGHRSVSWYQQTPGQGLQFLFEYFSETQRNKGNFPGRFSGRQFSNSRSEMNVSTLELGDSALYLCASSLALRGSTDTQYFGPGTRLTVL.

V is TRBV6-1 and J is TRBJ1-1, with D unclear. Germline V gene lookup returns CDR1 MNHNS and CDR2 SASEGT. The CDR3 is 15 amino acids. The V end lost 2 bases, the J end lost 1 base, and 11 bases lay between the germline ends. CDR3 sequence: CASSERHLQNTEAFF. The DNA for the CDR3 is TGTGCCAGCAGTGAACGACACCTACAGAACACTGAAGCTTTCTTT.

In this sample, this clone turned up once. The gene calls are TRBV10-2 and TRBJ1-1; weak D call: TRBD1 (5 bases). The V and J ends lost 3 bases and 5 bases respectively, with 10 bases between them. This CDR3 has 13 amino acids. Germline CDR1 WSHSY, CDR2 SAAADI. The CDR3 protein is CASSDLGHTEAFF. CDR3 sequence (DNA): TGCGCCAGCAGTGATCTTGGACATACTGAAGCTTTCTTT.

This sequence joins TRBV5-1 and TRBJ2-1; D not resolved. CDR3 size: 15 residues. The germline CDR1 and CDR2 sequences are SGHRS and YFSETQ. V lost 0 bases to trimming and J lost 6 bases, with 13 bases between them. CDR3 in amino acids: CASSLGTVRGNEQFF. The CDR3 DNA reads TGCGCCAGCAGCTTGGGTACGGTGCGTGGCAATGAGCAGTTCTTC.

The rearrangement links TRBV23-1 to TRBJ1-4; D is possibly TRBD1 (6 bases). TRBV23-1 is given ORF status, its function remaining uncertain. This CDR3 is 14 amino acids long. V was shortened by 7 bases and J by 5 bases, with 14 bases between the two germline ends. The CDR3 here is CASTPEGENEKLFF. DNA of the CDR3: TGCGCCAGCACCCCCGAGGGGGAGAATGAAAAACTGTTTTTT.

The rearrangement uses TRBV19 and TRBJ1-6, with D possibly matching TRBD1 (6 bases). Trimming shortened V by 5 bases and J by 7 bases, and 15 bases separated the two germline ends. This CDR3 has 15 residues. The germline V gene has CDR1 LNHDA and CDR2 SQIVND (reference sequence). This CDR3 reads CASSFSGQLNSPLHF. For the CDR3, the DNA is TGTGCCAGTAGTTTTTCGGGACAATTAAATTCACCCCTCCACTTT. Full variable domain (missing parts from reference TRBV19 and TRBJ1-6): DGGITQSPKYLFRKEGQNVTLSCEQNLNHDAMYWYRQDPGQGLRLIYYSQIVNDFQKGDIAEGYSVSREKKESFPLTVTSAQKNPTAFYLCASSFSGQLNSPLHFGNGTRLTVT.

CDR3 DNA sequence: TGTGCCAGCGTCCCCGGGACTAGTCGGTCAGATACGCAGTATTTT. Residues: CASVPGTSRSDTQYF. The V call is TRBV28, the J call TRBJ2-3; TRBD2 agrees at 8 bases. The CDR3 is made up of 15 amino acids. Trimming at V came to 8 bases and at J to 4 bases, leaving 11 bases not matched to a gene. Germline V gene sequence: CDR1 MDHEN, CDR2 SYDVKM.

The chain combines TRBV5-1 with TRBJ2-1, with D possibly matching TRBD1 (6 bases). With 0 bases removed from V and 4 bases from J, the gap between germline ends came to 14 bases. CDR1 and CDR2 (germline): SGHRS, YFSETQ. There are 16 residues in the CDR3. In DNA, the CDR3 is TGCGCCAGCAGCTTGGGCAGGGACAAACCGTACAATGAGCAGTTCTTC. It encodes CASSLGRDKPYNEQFF.

The J gene is TRBJ1-2, the V gene TRBV10-3; D is unclear. In germline, CDR1 is ENHRY, CDR2 SYGVKD. The CDR3 consists of 14 residues. The V end was cut by 2 bases, the J end by 3 bases, with 10 bases between. This CDR3 is CAISEPREDYGYTF. The CDR3 DNA is TGTGCCATCAGTGAGCCCCGAGAGGACTATGGCTACACCTTC.

V and J are TRBV2 and TRBJ1-1; D remains unclear. V was shortened by 7 bases and J by 0 bases, with 9 bases between the two germline ends. Germline V gives CDR1 SNHLY, CDR2 FYNNEI. CDR3 length: 13 amino acids. The CDR3 reads CASNRAMNTEAFF. In nucleotides, the CDR3 is TGTGCCAGCAACCGAGCGATGAACACTGAAGCTTTCTTT.

The chain joins TRBV5-1 to TRBJ2-7; 7 bases match TRBD1. Germline V gene data show CDR1 as SGHRS and CDR2 as YFSETQ. This CDR3 has 14 residues. With V trimmed by 4 bases and J by 4 bases, 8 bases remained unmatched. CDR3 coding DNA: TGCGCCAGCAGCACAAGTGGGACAGCGTACGAGCAGTACTTC. This translates into CASSTSGTAYEQYF. The variable domain in full, with the rest retrieved from reference TRBV5-1 and TRBJ2-7, is KAGVTQTPRYLIKTRGQQVTLSCSPISGHRSVSWYQQTPGQGLQFLFEYFSETQRNKGNFPGRFSGRQFSNSRSEMNVSTLELGDSALYLCASSTSGTAYEQYFGPGTRLTVT.

The chain uses TRBV5-1 and TRBJ2-4; D gene uncertain. This CDR3 has 14 amino acids. Trimming took off 1 base at V and 7 bases at J, with 12 bases between the two ends. In germline, CDR1 is SGHRS, CDR2 YFSETQ. The CDR3 bases are TGCGCCAGCAGCTTGACAAACAATGGCAACATTCAGTACTTC. Protein sequence: CASSLTNNGNIQYF.

This clone was recorded only once. This sequence joins TRBV6-5 and TRBJ2-1; D remains ambiguous. CDR1 is MNHEY, CDR2 SVGAGI, per germline. The germline V and J ends were trimmed by 0 bases and 2 bases, with 8 bases remaining between them. CDR3 size: 15 residues. This chain's CDR3 is CASSYSIRAYNEQFF. In DNA form, the CDR3 reads TGTGCCAGCAGTTACTCGATACGGGCCTACAATGAGCAGTTCTTC.

The chain employs TRBV9 and TRBJ2-5; 8 nucleotides line up with TRBD1. The CDR3 runs 16 residues. Germline V gene lookup returns CDR1 SGDLS and CDR2 YYNGEE. V trimming: 2 bases; J trimming: 3 bases; junction bases outside the gene matches: 9. Here the CDR3 DNA reads TGTGCCAGCAGCGTTGCAGGGGGCTCCGGGGAAGAGACCCAGTACTTC. Protein sequence: CASSVAGGSGEETQYF.

The gene calls are TRBV6-5 and TRBJ1-6, with no clear D. The CDR3 totals 13 residues. V gave up 5 bases and J gave up 3 bases, with 5 bases separating them. Germline V lookup: CDR1 MNHEY, CDR2 SVGAGI. The CDR3 loop is CASSPFYNSPLHF. The CDR3 nucleotides are TGTGCCAGCAGTCCTTTCTATAATTCACCCCTCCACTTT.

The chain combines TRBV6-5 with TRBJ1-1; the match to TRBD1 covers 8 bases. This CDR3 is built from 14 residues. Germline CDR1 is MNHEY and CDR2 is SVGAGI. V was pared by 6 bases and J by 3 bases, with 6 bases of the junction left unmatched. CDR3 coding DNA: TGTGCCAGCAGCAGGGGGCTCGTATACACTGAAGCTTTCTTT. Its translation: CASSRGLVYTEAFF.